These 26 T cell receptor beta chains came from one sample sequenced in a study of CD8 T cells in Susac syndrome. An amount of RNA that ranged from roughly 0.45 to 1 ug was reverse transcribed with random hexamers. Each CDR3 protein is one row after TCRdb ran MiXCR on the immunoSEQ multiplex PCR reads. The sample lists some 140,000 distinct CDR3 sequences, under 95% occurring once. The material sequenced was CD8+ T cells from PBMCs. Every receptor here comes from a human donor with multiple sclerosis.

This clonotype was recorded once. V usage is TRBV5-1 and J usage is TRBJ2-4; D unclear. The germline CDR1 and CDR2 sequences are SGHRS and YFSETQ. Trimming left V 4 bases short and J 4 bases short, with 9 bases between. CDR3 length equals 13 residues. In DNA, the CDR3 is TGCGCCAGCAGCCTGGACGTAAAAAACATTCAGTACTTC. Its translation is CASSLDVKNIQYF.

The chain combines TRBV10-3 with TRBJ2-7; no clear D gene. Germline loops: CDR1 ENHRY, CDR2 SYGVKD. The CDR3 covers 14 residues. Trimming removed 7 bases at V and 3 bases at J, with 16 bases between. The CDR3: CAIKGLDKDYEQYF. The CDR3 DNA is TGTGCCATCAAAGGCCTCGACAAGGACTACGAGCAGTACTTC.

The chain combines TRBV5-1 with TRBJ2-7; D assignment may be TRBD1 or TRBD2 (5 bases each). V was trimmed by 0 bases and J by 5 bases, leaving 12 bases between them. This CDR3 spans 14 amino acids. Germline V CDR1 and CDR2: SGHRS, YFSETQ. The CDR3 sequence is CASSLVIGTNEQYF. The CDR3 bases are TGCGCCAGCAGCTTGGTCATAGGGACGAACGAGCAGTACTTC.

The rearrangement links TRBV19 to TRBJ1-2; no firm D call. V gave up 1 base and J gave up 12 bases, with 12 bases separating them. The CDR3 is 12 residues long. Germline V gene lookup returns CDR1 LNHDA and CDR2 SQIVND (reference sequence). The CDR3 sequence: CASSIAGYANTF. In DNA, the CDR3 is TGTGCCAGTAGTATAGCCGGGTACGCAAACACCTTC.

The genes are TRBV5-4 and TRBJ1-1, with D unresolved. The CDR3 is 15 amino acids. Germline assignment: CDR1 SGHNT and CDR2 YYREEE (reference sequence). V was pared by 0 bases and J by 6 bases, with 15 bases between. The CDR3 loop is CASSLGVTEGAEAFF. The DNA of the CDR3 is TGTGCCAGCAGCTTGGGGGTTACAGAGGGCGCTGAAGCTTTCTTT.

The rearrangement uses TRBV2 and TRBJ2-6, with D unresolved. CDR3 length: 15 residues. V lost 4 bases to trimming and J lost 0 bases, with 7 bases between them. Germline loops: CDR1 SNHLY, CDR2 FYNNEI. CDR3 coding DNA: TGTGCCAGCAGTGTTTATATCTCTGGGGCCAACGTCCTGACTTTC. It codes for CASSVYISGANVLTF.

The chain links TRBV5-4 to TRBJ2-7, with D perhaps matching TRBD1 or TRBD2 (5 bases each). Germline loops: CDR1 SGHNT, CDR2 YYREEE (reference sequence). The CDR3 covers 16 residues. The ends were cut back, 0 bases at V and 2 bases at J, with 15 bases in the middle. CDR3 region: CASSLVLGVVTYEQYF. The CDR3, as DNA: TGTGCCAGCAGCTTGGTGTTGGGGGTGGTCACCTACGAGCAGTACTTC.

V gene TRBV3-1 combines with J gene TRBJ1-2; D gene unclear. The CDR3 length is 14 residues. The germline V gene has CDR1 LGHDT and CDR2 YNNKEL (reference sequence). V was trimmed by 1 base and J by 3 bases, leaving 9 bases between them. The CDR3 region is CASSQVMSDYGYTF. The CDR3 DNA reads as TGTGCCAGCAGCCAAGTTATGTCCGACTATGGCTACACCTTC.

The chain joins TRBV2 to TRBJ1-2; unclear D gene. Germline V gene sequence: CDR1 SNHLY, CDR2 FYNNEI. The CDR3 runs 13 residues. The V end was cut by 3 bases, the J end by 3 bases, with 8 bases between. CDR3 coding DNA: TGTGCCAGCAGTGACGCAGAGGACTATGGCTACACCTTC. Its protein is CASSDAEDYGYTF.

This clonotype was detected only once. The genes are TRBV29-1 and TRBJ2-1; D might be TRBD2 (6 bases). CDR3 length: 11 amino acids. V was shortened by 4 bases and J by 9 bases, with 10 bases between the two germline ends. The germline gives CDR1 SQVTM, CDR2 ANQGSEA. CDR3 loop: CSVAAGVEQFF. The CDR3 nucleotides are TGCAGCGTTGCAGCGGGCGTTGAGCAGTTCTTC.

The CDR3 loop reads CASSQVDRAREQYF. CDR3 nucleotides: TGCGCCAGCAGCCAAGTAGACAGGGCGAGGGAGCAGTACTTC. The V gene is TRBV4-1, the J gene TRBJ2-7, with 7 nucleotides matching TRBD1. V dropped 1 base and J dropped 7; count of bases not matched to a gene: 7. The CDR3 runs 14 residues. Germline V gives CDR1 MGHRA, CDR2 YSYEKL.

The chain carries TRBV7-2 and TRBJ2-2; 7 positions agree with TRBD2. This CDR3 is 15 amino acids long. Germline V gives CDR1 SGHTA, CDR2 FQGNSA. Trimming removed 7 bases from V and 7 bases from J; junction bases left unmatched: 12. The CDR3 nucleotides read TGTGCCAGCACCCACCGGGGCGGGAGCGGCGGGGAGCTGTTTTTT. Its protein product is CASTHRGGSGGELFF.

This clonotype has a single count. This sequence joins TRBV4-2 and TRBJ2-2; D ambiguous. Trimming removed 4 bases at V and 4 bases at J, with 19 bases between. Germline V gene data show CDR1 as LGHNA and CDR2 as YNFKEQ. The CDR3 is 17 amino acids. The CDR3 DNA is TGTGCCAGCAGCCGAGAGAACGCCGGCCGAACCACCGGGGAGCTGTTTTTT. Residues: CASSRENAGRTTGELFF.

The rearrangement links TRBV12-3 or TRBV12-4 to TRBJ1-2; D is unclear. The V and J ends lost 7 bases and 8 bases respectively, with 17 bases between them. The CDR3 extends over 13 amino acids. This chain's CDR3 is CASTYKQTGGYTF. The CDR3 DNA sequence: TGTGCCAGCACCTATAAACAGACCGGAGGCTACACCTTC.

The chain couples TRBV2 to TRBJ2-3; maybe TRBD1 (6 bases). From germline, CDR1 is SNHLY and CDR2 FYNNEI. The CDR3 sequence is 14 residues long. With 6 bases removed from V and 9 bases from J, the gap between germline ends came to 19 bases. The CDR3 bases are TGTGCCAGCAGGAGGACAGAAGATCTGGCCACGCAGTATTTT. Its protein product is CASRRTEDLATQYF.

The chain's CDR3 is CASSWTSENIQYF. CDR3 in DNA: TGTGCCAGTAGTTGGACTAGCGAAAACATTCAGTACTTC. This rearrangement joins TRBV19 to TRBJ2-4; 9 bases line up with TRBD2. V dropped 5 bases and J dropped 5; count of bases not matched to a gene: 1. Per germline, CDR1 LNHDA and CDR2 SQIVND (reference sequence). The CDR3 totals 13 residues.

Only one count was recorded for this clonotype. The chain is built from TRBV7-9 and TRBJ2-1; TRBD2 aligns across 11 bases. Germline CDR1 SEHNR, CDR2 FQNEAQ (reference sequence). V dropped 3 bases and J dropped 5; count of bases not matched to a gene: 9. The CDR3 extends over 17 amino acids. As DNA, the CDR3 is TGTGCCAGCAGCTTTCATGGCGGGACTAGCGGAGACAATGAGCAGTTCTTC. Translated, it gives CASSFHGGTSGDNEQFF.

V and J are TRBV29-1 and TRBJ2-2, with a tentative D call TRBD2 (7 bases). Trimming stripped 7 bases from V and 3 bases from J, with 12 bases between. Germline V gene lookup returns CDR1 SQVTM and CDR2 ANQGSEA. CDR3 length: 13 amino acids. CDR3 bases: TGCAGCGGGGGGGGGCCGGACACCGGGGAGCTGTTTTTT. The encoded protein is CSGGGPDTGELFF.

CDR3 coding DNA: TGTGCCAGCAGCCAAGAGGCAAGCGCAGGTTACGAGCAGTACTTC. It yields the protein CASSQEASAGYEQYF. The chain links TRBV4-2 to TRBJ2-7; D uncertain. The V end lost 0 bases, the J end lost 4 bases, and 13 bases lay between the germline ends. Germline V lookup: CDR1 LGHNA, CDR2 YNFKEQ. The CDR3 is made up of 15 amino acids.

The chain recombines TRBV6-2 or TRBV6-3 with TRBJ2-3; possible D gene TRBD1, 5 bases. Germline V gene sequence: CDR1 MNHEY, CDR2 SVGEGT. Trimming cost V 10 bases and J 7 bases, with 18 bases left between them. This CDR3 has 13 amino acids. The CDR3 sequence is CATMNLRANTQYF. The DNA for the CDR3 is TGTGCCACCATGAACCTCAGGGCAAATACGCAGTATTTT.

Here the CDR3 reads CASSIGPGNEQYF. In DNA form, the CDR3 reads TGTGCCAGTAGTATAGGGCCAGGTAACGAGCAGTACTTC. The chain employs TRBV19 and TRBJ2-7; D is uncertain. V lost 1 base and J 5 bases, leaving 9 bases between the germline ends. In germline, CDR1 is LNHDA, CDR2 SQIVND (reference sequence). This CDR3 has 13 residues.

The table lists this clonotype with a count of one. The genes are TRBV23-1 and TRBJ2-7, with 7 positions matching TRBD1. TRBV23-1 is an ORF; its function is uncertain. J was trimmed by 0 bases and V by 3 bases; bases with no gene match: 8. This CDR3 region has 16 residues. The CDR3 loop is CASSQHRGEDSYEQYF. In DNA, the CDR3 is TGCGCCAGCAGTCAGCACAGGGGAGAAGACTCCTACGAGCAGTACTTC.

V and J are TRBV19 and TRBJ1-5, with D unclear. From germline, CDR1 is LNHDA and CDR2 SQIVND (reference sequence). Deletions cut 3 bases from V and 0 bases from J, with 9 bases between. The CDR3 is 15 amino acids. The CDR3 DNA is TGTGCCAGTAGTATTTCGGATTATAGCAATCAGCCCCAGCATTTT. Encoded protein: CASSISDYSNQPQHF.

The V call is TRBV6-5, the J call TRBJ2-2; TRBD1 agrees at 8 bases. The CDR3 runs to 18 residues. CDR1 MNHEY and CDR2 SVGAGI come from the germline V gene. J lost 6 bases, V lost 0 bases, and 12 bases had no gene match. CDR3 residues: CASSYSYRTGGMSGELFF. In nucleotides, the CDR3 is TGTGCCAGCAGTTACTCATACCGCACAGGGGGGATGTCCGGGGAGCTGTTTTTT.

The V call is TRBV6-5, the J call TRBJ2-5; TRBD2 matches 7 bases. Germline assignment: CDR1 MNHEY and CDR2 SVGAGI. Unmatched junction bases numbered 13, after V lost 6 bases and J lost 6 bases. The CDR3 covers 15 residues. CDR3 residues: CASSHGLEGLQTQYF. CDR3 bases: TGTGCCAGCAGCCACGGACTAGAAGGGTTACAGACCCAGTACTTC.

As DNA, the CDR3 is TGCAGCGTTGACAGTAACTATGGCTACACCTTC. Protein sequence: CSVDSNYGYTF. The chain has TRBV29-1 and TRBJ1-2, with unresolved D. The V gene's germline CDR1 is SQVTM and CDR2 ANQGSEA. Trimming shortened V by 3 bases and J by 1 base, and 3 bases separated the two germline ends. The CDR3 sequence is 11 residues long.